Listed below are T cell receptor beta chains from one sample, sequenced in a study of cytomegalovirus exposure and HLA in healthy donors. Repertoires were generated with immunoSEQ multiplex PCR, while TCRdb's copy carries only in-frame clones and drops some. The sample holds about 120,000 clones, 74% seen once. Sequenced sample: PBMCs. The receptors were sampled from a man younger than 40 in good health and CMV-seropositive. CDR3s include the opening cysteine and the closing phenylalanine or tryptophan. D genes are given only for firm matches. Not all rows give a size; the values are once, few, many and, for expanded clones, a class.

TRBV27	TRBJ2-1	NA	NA	TGTGCCAGCATGGGACATTTCTACAATGAGCAGTTCTTC	CASMGHFYNEQFF
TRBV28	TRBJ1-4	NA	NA	TGTGCCAGCAGTTTAGGGGGGGAAGGAGAAAAACTGTTTTTT	CASSLGGEGEKLFF
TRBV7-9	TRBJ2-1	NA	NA	TGTGCCAGCAGCCCCGCCGGGGCCTACAATGAGCAGTTCTTC	CASSPAGAYNEQFF
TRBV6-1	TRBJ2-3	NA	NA	TGTGCCAGCAGTGAAGCTGGCTTCACAGATACGCAGTATTTT	CASSEAGFTDTQYF
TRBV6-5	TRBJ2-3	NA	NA	TGTGCCAGCAGTCCCCCTTCGGATACGCAGTATTTT	CASSPPSDTQYF
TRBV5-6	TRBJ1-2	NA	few	TGTGCCAGCAGCTTGGACAGGGCTGATGGCTACACCTTC	CASSLDRADGYTF
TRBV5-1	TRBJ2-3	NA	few	TGCGCCAGCGACCAGGGCGGCACAGATACGCAGTATTTT	CASDQGGTDTQYF
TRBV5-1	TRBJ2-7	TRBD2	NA	TGCGCCAGCAGCTTGGAGGCTAGCGGGGATAAGCAGTACTTC	CASSLEASGDKQYF
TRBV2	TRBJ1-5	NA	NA	TGTGCCAGCAACGAAGGGACAAGCAATCAGCCCCAGCATTTT	CASNEGTSNQPQHF
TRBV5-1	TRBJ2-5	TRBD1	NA	TGCGCCAGCAGCTTCAGGGGGTGGACGGAGACCCAGTACTTC	CASSFRGWTETQYF
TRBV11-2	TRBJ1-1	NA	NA	TGTGCCAGCAGCTTTGGGGAGACTTTGGACACTGAAGCTTTCTTT	CASSFGETLDTEAFF
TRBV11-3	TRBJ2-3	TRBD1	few	TGTGCCAGCAGCTTAGATCAGGGGGCAGTATCAGATACGCAGTATTTT	CASSLDQGAVSDTQYF
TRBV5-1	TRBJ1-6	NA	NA	TGCGCCAGCAGCTTCCAGGGAAGTAATTCACCCCTCCACTTT	CASSFQGSNSPLHF
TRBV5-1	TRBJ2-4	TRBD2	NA	TGCGCCAGCAGCTTGGGGGGCGCGGGGGACATTCAGTACTTC	CASSLGGAGDIQYF
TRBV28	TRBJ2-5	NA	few	TGTGCCAGCAGTAACAGCCCCATGGAGACCCAGTACTTC	CASSNSPMETQYF
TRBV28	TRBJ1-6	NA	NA	TGTGCCAGCAGCCCCGGGGGAGGTCGGTCCCAAAATTCACCCCTCCACTTT	CASSPGGGRSQNSPLHF
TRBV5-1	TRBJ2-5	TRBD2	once	TGCGCCAGCTGCGTCGGGACTAGCGGGACCCAAGAGACCCAGTACTTC	CASCVGTSGTQETQYF
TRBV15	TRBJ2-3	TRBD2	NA	TGTGCCACCAGCAGATTAGCGGGGGTGGGGCTCACAGATACGCAGTATTTT	CATSRLAGVGLTDTQYF
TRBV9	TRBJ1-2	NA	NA	TGTGCCAGCAGCGGGACACGGGTCTATGGCTACACCTTC	CASSGTRVYGYTF
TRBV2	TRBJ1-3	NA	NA	TGTGCCAGTCAGGACTCGAGCTCTGGAAACACCATATATTTT	CASQDSSSGNTIYF
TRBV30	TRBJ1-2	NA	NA	TGTGCCTGGGATCTAGAGATATCAATTACAGGGAAAGGAACGTCTGGCTACACCTTC	CAWDLEISITGKGTSGYTF
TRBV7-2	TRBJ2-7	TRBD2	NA	TGTGCCAGCAGCTTAGCGGTAGCGGGGGAGGACGAGCAGTACTTC	CASSLAVAGEDEQYF
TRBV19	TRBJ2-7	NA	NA	TGTGCCAGTAGTCCTCGAGTAGGGGACTACGAGCAGTACTTC	CASSPRVGDYEQYF
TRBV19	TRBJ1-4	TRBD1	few	TGTGCCAGTAGCGTACAGGGGTCTAATGAAAAACTGTTTTTT	CASSVQGSNEKLFF
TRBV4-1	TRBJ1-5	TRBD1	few	TGCGCCAGCAGCGAGGGGGACAGCCAGGGAATATGGTCGAAGGGCAATCAGCCCCAGCATTTT	CASSEGDSQGIWSKGNQPQHF
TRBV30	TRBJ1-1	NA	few	TGTGCCTGGAGTCCGAGCGACACTGAAGCTTTCTTT	CAWSPSDTEAFF
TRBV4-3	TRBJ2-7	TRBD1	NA	TGCGCCAGCAGCCAAGGGGGGACAGGGGGCTACGAGCAGTACTTC	CASSQGGTGGYEQYF
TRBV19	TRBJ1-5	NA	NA	TGTGCCAGCAACCTTGGGGGGGGAGGCGGCAATCAGCCCCAGCATTTT	CASNLGGGGGNQPQHF